Below, 25 T cell receptor beta chains from the same sample are listed, as sequenced in a study of cytomegalovirus exposure and HLA in healthy donors. Using immunoSEQ multiplex PCR, the repertoire was profiled, and TCRdb retains in-frame clones only, with some absent. The table has around 190,000 clones, 85% seen once. The sequenced material came from PBMCs. The receptors were gathered from a man younger than 30 in good health and CMV-seropositive.

This clone was seen a single time. The rearrangement joins TRBV28 to TRBJ2-3; 9 positions match TRBD2. The V and J ends lost 2 bases and 2 bases, in that order; junction bases with no gene match: 2. Per the germline V gene, CDR1 is MDHEN and CDR2 is SYDVKM. This CDR3 region has 15 residues. The CDR3 loop is CASSLLAGFTDTQYF. CDR3 bases: TGTGCCAGCAGTTTACTAGCGGGATTCACAGATACGCAGTATTTT.

The chain is built from TRBV29-1 and TRBJ1-2; the D is unclear. This CDR3 has 14 amino acids. Trimming cost V 3 bases and J 0 bases, with 11 bases left between them. Germline V gene data show CDR1 as SQVTM and CDR2 as ANQGSEA. The CDR3 DNA is TGCAGCGTTGAGAGCGGGGATTCTAACTATGGCTACACCTTC. Amino acids: CSVESGDSNYGYTF.

The chain uses TRBV2 and TRBJ1-3; 10 bases line up with TRBD1. The ends lost 7 bases at V and 1 base at J; junction bases unmatched: 4. The length of the CDR3 is 15 residues. The germline gives CDR1 SNHLY, CDR2 FYNNEI. CDR3 sequence reads: CASTWDRGSGNTIYF. The CDR3 coding sequence is TGTGCCAGCACCTGGGACAGGGGATCTGGAAACACCATATATTTT.

This clone was counted at least ten times. The chain has TRBV6-1 and TRBJ1-5; tentatively, D is TRBD1 (6 bases). The CDR3 runs 14 residues. Germline-derived CDR1 and CDR2 are MNHNS and SASEGT. V lost 7 bases to trimming and J lost 4 bases, with 14 bases between them. CDR3 sequence: CASNPTRGNQPQHF. The CDR3 DNA reads TGTGCCAGCAACCCCACGAGGGGGAATCAGCCCCAGCATTTT.

The chain combines TRBV4-2 with TRBJ2-1; TRBD1 matches at 9 bases. The junction had 10 bases not matched to a gene; V was cut back by 0 bases and J by 7 bases. The CDR3 totals 17 residues. CDR1 LGHNA and CDR2 YNFKEQ come from the germline V gene. This chain's CDR3 is CASSQDLQGQGLNEQFF. CDR3 sequence (DNA): TGTGCCAGCAGCCAAGATCTGCAGGGACAGGGACTGAATGAGCAGTTCTTC.

The chain has TRBV6-1 and TRBJ1-5; no firm D call. Germline-derived CDR1 and CDR2 are MNHNS and SASEGT. V gave up 1 base and J gave up 3 bases, with 13 bases separating them. The CDR3 is 16 amino acids. CDR3 region: CASSEGAGFLNQPQHF. In nucleotides, the CDR3 is TGTGCCAGCAGTGAAGGGGCCGGCTTTCTCAATCAGCCCCAGCATTTT.

The chain links TRBV28 to TRBJ2-3, with a weak D call TRBD1 (6 bases). The CDR3 runs to 15 residues. Trimming removed 7 bases at V and 4 bases at J, with 18 bases between. Germline assignment: CDR1 MDHEN and CDR2 SYDVKM. CDR3: CASIARGRGADTQYF. CDR3 nucleotide sequence: TGTGCCAGCATTGCCAGGGGTAGGGGCGCAGATACGCAGTATTTT.

This rearrangement joins TRBV28 to TRBJ2-3, with 7 bases matching TRBD2. Germline values: CDR1 MDHEN, CDR2 SYDVKM. Germline trimming cut 8 bases from V and 5 bases from J; bases unmatched to any gene: 10. This CDR3 has 14 residues. CDR3 protein: CASLRGREIDTQYF. The CDR3 nucleotides read TGTGCCAGCCTTCGAGGGCGGGAGATAGATACGCAGTATTTT.

This clone was seen only a few times. The genes are TRBV29-1 and TRBJ2-7; tentative D call: TRBD1 (5 bases). The V end lost 8 bases, the J end lost 2 bases, and 13 bases lay between the germline ends. The length of the CDR3 is 12 residues. Germline V CDR1 and CDR2: SQVTM, ANQGSEA. The CDR3 here is CSYGDSTYEQYF. CDR3 nucleotide sequence: TGCAGCTATGGCGACAGCACCTACGAGCAGTACTTC.

V is TRBV6-5 and J is TRBJ2-7, with a possible D match to TRBD2 (5 bases). V was clipped by 0 bases and J by 0 bases, with 6 bases between them. The germline V gene has CDR1 MNHEY and CDR2 SVGAGI. The CDR3 has 14 residues. The CDR3 DNA follows: TGTGCCAGCAGTTACTCAGGGAGCTCCTACGAGCAGTACTTC. It is translated as CASSYSGSSYEQYF.

The V gene is TRBV10-3, the J gene TRBJ2-2; 7 bases agree with TRBD2. This CDR3 comprises 17 residues. The junction had 9 bases not matched to a gene; V was cut back by 0 bases and J by 5 bases. Germline loops: CDR1 ENHRY, CDR2 SYGVKD. This CDR3 is CAISESKGRAKTGELFF. CDR3 bases: TGTGCCATCAGTGAGTCGAAAGGGAGGGCAAAGACCGGGGAGCTGTTTTTT.

Only a few counts were recorded for this clone. In nucleotides, the CDR3 is TGTGCCAGCAGTCCTGCAGGCGAGCAGTACTTC. The encoded protein is CASSPAGEQYF. V gene TRBV28 combines with J gene TRBJ2-7; D is undetermined. In germline, CDR1 is MDHEN, CDR2 SYDVKM. The CDR3 has 11 amino acids. V shed 5 bases and J shed 6 bases, with 8 bases lying between them.

The genes are TRBV6-6 and TRBJ1-1; 9 bases are shared with TRBD1. This CDR3 is built from 15 residues. Trimming at V came to 2 bases and at J to 3 bases, leaving 4 bases not matched to a gene. Germline values: CDR1 MNHNY, CDR2 SVGAGI (reference sequence). DNA of the CDR3: TGTGCCAGCAGTTACGGACAGGGGAGGGACACTGAAGCTTTCTTT. Protein: CASSYGQGRDTEAFF.

This chain uses TRBV11-2 with TRBJ2-7, with D tentatively TRBD2 (6 bases). The germline V and J ends were trimmed by 6 bases and 0 bases, with 15 bases remaining between them. The length of the CDR3 is 15 residues. The germline V gene has CDR1 SGHAT and CDR2 FQNNGV. The CDR3 bases are TGTGCCAGCAGTAAAACGGGCGGGACCTCCTACGAGCAGTACTTC. Translation: CASSKTGGTSYEQYF.

The J gene is TRBJ1-2, the V gene TRBV28, with D maybe TRBD1 (6 bases). This CDR3 has 14 residues. Germline lookup yields CDR1 MDHEN and CDR2 SYDVKM. Trimming removed 6 bases at V and 8 bases at J, with 19 bases between. CDR3: CASSTGGGLWGYTF. As DNA, the CDR3 is TGTGCCAGCAGCACCGGGGGGGGGCTTTGGGGCTACACCTTC.

V gene TRBV19 combines with J gene TRBJ1-1; D might be TRBD1 (6 bases). The CDR3 spans 17 residues. Trimming pared 3 bases from V and 2 bases from J, leaving 19 bases between. Germline-derived CDR1 and CDR2 are LNHDA and SQIVND (reference sequence). The CDR3 coding sequence is TGTGCCAGTAGTATTTTTAGGGGGTTCACACCTAACACTGAAGCTTTCTTT. The encoded protein is CASSIFRGFTPNTEAFF.

This sequence joins TRBV4-1 and TRBJ2-3, with D perhaps matching TRBD2 (7 bases). Germline V gives CDR1 MGHRA, CDR2 YSYEKL. V gave up 7 bases and J gave up 5 bases, with 19 bases separating them. The CDR3 consists of 15 residues. The DNA of the CDR3 is TGCGCCAGCACCTTAAGGGGGGGGACTGGAGATACGCAGTATTTT. Translation: CASTLRGGTGDTQYF.

This clone came up once. J is TRBJ2-7 and V is TRBV11-2, with 7 bases fitting TRBD1. Trimming removed 3 bases from V and 3 bases from J; junction bases left unmatched: 5. Per the germline V gene, CDR1 is SGHAT and CDR2 is FQNNGV. The CDR3 sequence is 14 residues long. As DNA, the CDR3 is TGTGCCAGCAGCTTTGGGACAGCACTCTACGAGCAGTACTTC. This encodes CASSFGTALYEQYF.

This chain joins TRBV7-9 and TRBJ2-7; D is perhaps TRBD1 (6 bases). Germline loops: CDR1 SEHNR, CDR2 FQNEAQ (reference sequence). The CDR3 contains 14 residues. V lost 8 bases and J lost 2, with 16 bases in between. The CDR3 region has the DNA TGTGCCAGCCAATCGGACAGACCTCCCTACGAGCAGTACTTC. It is translated as CASQSDRPPYEQYF.

The genes are TRBV7-9 and TRBJ1-1; 7 nucleotides match TRBD1. CDR1 is SEHNR, CDR2 FQNEAQ, per germline (reference sequence). The CDR3 covers 16 residues. The ends lost 5 bases at V and 1 base at J; junction bases unmatched: 10. The CDR3 reads CASSIWTGLRNTEAFF. Written as DNA, the CDR3 is TGTGCCAGCAGCATCTGGACAGGTTTGAGGAACACTGAAGCTTTCTTT.

V and J are TRBV7-3 and TRBJ2-2, with D tentatively TRBD1 (6 bases). Germline V CDR1 and CDR2: SGHTA, FQGTGA. V was pared by 10 bases and J by 7 bases, with 19 bases between. The CDR3 has 14 residues. The CDR3 loop reads CATRQAGAIGELFF. DNA of the CDR3: TGTGCCACCCGTCAAGCAGGGGCTATCGGGGAGCTGTTTTTT.

V usage is TRBV7-9 and J usage is TRBJ2-1; the match to TRBD1 covers 7 bases. The CDR3 extends over 14 amino acids. Trimming took 4 bases from V and 7 from J; bases not matched to a gene: 7. Germline CDR1 SEHNR, CDR2 FQNEAQ (reference sequence). The CDR3 here is CASSSRQGENEQFF. CDR3 coding DNA: TGTGCCAGCAGCTCTCGACAGGGTGAAAATGAGCAGTTCTTC.

This clone was observed once. CDR3 in amino acids: CAISEAYEHGDTQYF. The CDR3 DNA reads as TGTGCCATCAGTGAGGCATACGAACATGGAGATACGCAGTATTTT. The chain links TRBV10-3 to TRBJ2-3; D not resolved. The CDR3 sequence is 15 residues long. Trimming stripped 2 bases from V and 5 bases from J, with 14 bases between. The germline gives CDR1 ENHRY, CDR2 SYGVKD.

The chain is built from TRBV14 and TRBJ1-2; TRBD1 is a possible D gene (5 bases). Germline V gene data show CDR1 as SGHDN and CDR2 as FVKESK. This CDR3 region has 14 residues. V gave up 1 base and J gave up 1 base, with 7 bases separating them. CDR3 loop: CASSQVQGNYGYTF. The CDR3, as DNA: TGTGCCAGCAGCCAAGTTCAGGGTAACTATGGCTACACCTTC. Full variable domain (remainder filled in from reference TRBV14 and TRBJ1-2): EAGVTQFPSHSVIEKGQTVTLRCDPISGHDNLYWYRRVMGKEIKFLLHFVKESKQDESGMPNNRFLAERTGGTYSTLKVQPAELEDSGVYFCASSQVQGNYGYTFGSGTRLTVV.

The rearrangement links TRBV28 to TRBJ2-5, with 9 bases matching TRBD1. The germline gives CDR1 MDHEN, CDR2 SYDVKM. The CDR3 totals 13 residues. The V gene end was trimmed by 5 bases and the J gene end by 3 bases; junction bases not matched to a gene: 1. CDR3 region: CASSRQGEETQYF. Written as DNA, the CDR3 is TGTGCCAGCAGTAGACAGGGGGAAGAGACCCAGTACTTC.